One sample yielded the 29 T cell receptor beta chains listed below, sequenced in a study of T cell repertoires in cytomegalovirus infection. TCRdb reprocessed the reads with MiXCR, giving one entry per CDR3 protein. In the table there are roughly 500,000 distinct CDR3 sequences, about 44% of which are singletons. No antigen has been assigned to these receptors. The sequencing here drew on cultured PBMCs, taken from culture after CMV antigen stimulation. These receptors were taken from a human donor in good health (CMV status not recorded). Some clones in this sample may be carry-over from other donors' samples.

The CDR3, as DNA: TGTGCCAGCAGTCCCATAGGCTCTGGCACTGAAGCTTTCTTT. The encoded protein is CASSPIGSGTEAFF. The chain has TRBV2 and TRBJ1-1, with no clear D. The CDR3 length is 14 residues. CDR1 and CDR2 from the germline V gene are SNHLY and FYNNEI. The V and J ends lost 5 bases and 4 bases respectively, with 14 bases between them.

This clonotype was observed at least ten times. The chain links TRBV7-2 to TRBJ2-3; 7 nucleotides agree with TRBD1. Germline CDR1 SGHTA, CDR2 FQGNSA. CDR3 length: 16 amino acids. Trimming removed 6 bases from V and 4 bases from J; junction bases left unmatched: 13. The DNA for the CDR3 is TGTGCCAGCAGGTGGAGAGACAGGGATGTGGCAGATACGCAGTATTTT. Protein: CASRWRDRDVADTQYF.

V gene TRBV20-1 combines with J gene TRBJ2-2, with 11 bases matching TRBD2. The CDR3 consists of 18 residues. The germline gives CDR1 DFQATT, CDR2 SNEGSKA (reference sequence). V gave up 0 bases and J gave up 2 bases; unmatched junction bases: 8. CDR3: CSARDTRTSGPNTGELFF. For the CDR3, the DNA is TGCAGTGCTAGAGATACGAGGACTAGCGGGCCTAACACCGGGGAGCTGTTTTTT.

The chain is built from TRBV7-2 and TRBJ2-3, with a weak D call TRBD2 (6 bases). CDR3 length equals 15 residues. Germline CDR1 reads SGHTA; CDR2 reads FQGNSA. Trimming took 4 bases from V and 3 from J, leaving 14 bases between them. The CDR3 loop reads CASSSLPGGTDTQYF. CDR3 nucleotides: TGTGCCAGCAGCTCTCTACCTGGGGGGACAGATACGCAGTATTTT.

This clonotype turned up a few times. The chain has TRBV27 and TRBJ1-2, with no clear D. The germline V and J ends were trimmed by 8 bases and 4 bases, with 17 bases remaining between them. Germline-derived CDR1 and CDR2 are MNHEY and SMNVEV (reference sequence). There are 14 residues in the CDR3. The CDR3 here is CASGDILDGYGYTF. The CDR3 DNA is TGTGCCAGCGGAGACATCCTAGATGGCTATGGCTACACCTTC.

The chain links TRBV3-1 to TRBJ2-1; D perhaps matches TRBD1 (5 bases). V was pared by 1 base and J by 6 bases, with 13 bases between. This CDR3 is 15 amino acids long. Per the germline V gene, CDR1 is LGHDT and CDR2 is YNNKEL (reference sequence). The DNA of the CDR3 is TGTGCCAGCAGCCAAGGGATTGTGCAGGGCAATGAGCAGTTCTTC. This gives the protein CASSQGIVQGNEQFF.

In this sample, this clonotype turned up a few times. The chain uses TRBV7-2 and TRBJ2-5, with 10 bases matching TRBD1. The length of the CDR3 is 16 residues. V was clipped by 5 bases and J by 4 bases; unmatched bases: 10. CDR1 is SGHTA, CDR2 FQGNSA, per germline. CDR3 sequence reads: CASSLRRTGGGETQYF. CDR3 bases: TGTGCCAGCAGCCTCCGGAGGACAGGGGGAGGAGAGACCCAGTACTTC.

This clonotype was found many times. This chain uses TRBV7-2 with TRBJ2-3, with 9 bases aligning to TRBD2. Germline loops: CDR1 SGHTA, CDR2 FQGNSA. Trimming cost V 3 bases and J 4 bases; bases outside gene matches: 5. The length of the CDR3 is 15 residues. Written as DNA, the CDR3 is TGTGCCAGCAGCTTGTATTGGACTAGCGCAGATACGCAGTATTTT. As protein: CASSLYWTSADTQYF.

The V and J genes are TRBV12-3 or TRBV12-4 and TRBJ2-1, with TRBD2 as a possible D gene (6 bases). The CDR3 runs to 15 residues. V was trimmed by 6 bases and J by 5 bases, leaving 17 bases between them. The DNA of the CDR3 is TGTGCCAGCAGGGACCTAGCGAGAAGGGACAATGAGCAGTTCTTC. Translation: CASRDLARRDNEQFF.

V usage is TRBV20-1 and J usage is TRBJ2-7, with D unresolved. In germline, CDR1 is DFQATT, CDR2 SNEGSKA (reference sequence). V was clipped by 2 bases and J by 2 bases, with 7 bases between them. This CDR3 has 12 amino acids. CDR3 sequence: CSARPDPYEQYF. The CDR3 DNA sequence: TGCAGTGCTAGACCAGATCCCTACGAGCAGTACTTC.

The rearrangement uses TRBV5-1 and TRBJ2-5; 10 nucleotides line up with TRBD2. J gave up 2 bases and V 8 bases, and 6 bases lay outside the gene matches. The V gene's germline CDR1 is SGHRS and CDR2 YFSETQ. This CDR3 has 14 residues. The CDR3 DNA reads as TGCGCCAGTTCGACTAGCGGGCATCAAGAGACCCAGTACTTC. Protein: CASSTSGHQETQYF.

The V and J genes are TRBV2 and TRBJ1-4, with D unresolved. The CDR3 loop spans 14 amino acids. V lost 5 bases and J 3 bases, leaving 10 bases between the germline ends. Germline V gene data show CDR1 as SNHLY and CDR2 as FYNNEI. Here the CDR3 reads CASSLEVANEKLFF. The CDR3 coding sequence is TGTGCCAGCAGTCTTGAGGTGGCTAATGAAAAACTGTTTTTT.

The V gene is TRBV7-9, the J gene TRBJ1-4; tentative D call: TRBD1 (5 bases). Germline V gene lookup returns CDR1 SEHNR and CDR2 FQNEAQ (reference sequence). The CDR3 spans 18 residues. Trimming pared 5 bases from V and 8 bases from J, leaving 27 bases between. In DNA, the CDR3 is TGTGCCAGCAGCCCTTTGTGGGTTGATTCGGAGGGGCGGGAAAAACTGTTTTTT. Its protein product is CASSPLWVDSEGREKLFF.

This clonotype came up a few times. The DNA for the CDR3 is TGTGCCAGCAGACCAAACCTGAACACTGAAGCTTTCTTT. Its protein product is CASRPNLNTEAFF. The genes are TRBV6-5 and TRBJ1-1; no reliable D call. Trimming cost V 6 bases and J 0 bases, with 8 bases left between them. Germline loops: CDR1 MNHEY, CDR2 SVGAGI. This CDR3 has 13 amino acids.

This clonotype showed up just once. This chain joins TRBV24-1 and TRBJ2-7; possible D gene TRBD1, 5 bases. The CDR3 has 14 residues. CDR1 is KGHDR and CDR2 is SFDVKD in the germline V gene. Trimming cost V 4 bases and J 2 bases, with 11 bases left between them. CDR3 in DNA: TGTGCCACCAGTGACCCTAGGGGCCCCTACGAGCAGTACTTC. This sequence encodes CATSDPRGPYEQYF.

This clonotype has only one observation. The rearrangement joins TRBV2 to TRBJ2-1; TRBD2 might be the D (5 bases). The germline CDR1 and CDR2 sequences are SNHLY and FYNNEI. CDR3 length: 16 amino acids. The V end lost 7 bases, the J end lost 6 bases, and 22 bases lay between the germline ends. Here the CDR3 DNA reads TGTGCCAGCAAAGACCCGCAGAGGAGGTCCCTCAATGAGCAGTTCTTC. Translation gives CASKDPQRRSLNEQFF.

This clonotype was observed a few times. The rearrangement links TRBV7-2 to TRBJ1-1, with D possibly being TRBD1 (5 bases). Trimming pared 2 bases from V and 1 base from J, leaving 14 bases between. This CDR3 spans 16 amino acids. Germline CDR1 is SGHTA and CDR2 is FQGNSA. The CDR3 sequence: CASSLRRGEGNTEAFF. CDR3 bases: TGTGCCAGCAGCTTACGTAGGGGCGAGGGGAACACTGAAGCTTTCTTT.

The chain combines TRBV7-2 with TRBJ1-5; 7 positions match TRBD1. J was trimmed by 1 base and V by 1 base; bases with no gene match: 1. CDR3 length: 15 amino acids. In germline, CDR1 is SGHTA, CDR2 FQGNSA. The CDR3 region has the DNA TGTGCCAGCAGCTTAGTGGGACAGAGCAATCAGCCCCAGCATTTT. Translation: CASSLVGQSNQPQHF.

CDR3 sequence: CASSQLNVNTEAFF. The CDR3 bases are TGCGCCAGCAGCCAACTAAACGTGAACACTGAAGCTTTCTTT. The chain combines TRBV4-1 with TRBJ1-1; D not certain. Trimming shortened V by 2 bases and J by 0 bases, and 7 bases separated the two germline ends. The germline gives CDR1 MGHRA, CDR2 YSYEKL. The CDR3 loop spans 14 amino acids.

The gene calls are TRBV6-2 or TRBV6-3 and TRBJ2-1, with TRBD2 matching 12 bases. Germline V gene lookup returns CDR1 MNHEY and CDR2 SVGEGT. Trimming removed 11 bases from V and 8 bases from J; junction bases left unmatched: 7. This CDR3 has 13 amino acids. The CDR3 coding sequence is TGTGCCGCCAGACTAGCGGGAGTGGATGAGCAGTTCTTC. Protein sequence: CAARLAGVDEQFF.

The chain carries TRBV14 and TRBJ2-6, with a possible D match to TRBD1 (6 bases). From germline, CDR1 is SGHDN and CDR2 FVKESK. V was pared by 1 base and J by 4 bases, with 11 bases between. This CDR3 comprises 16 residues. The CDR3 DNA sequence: TGTGCCAGCAGCCAAGGTCAGGGGACCGGGGCCAACGTCCTGACTTTC. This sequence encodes CASSQGQGTGANVLTF.

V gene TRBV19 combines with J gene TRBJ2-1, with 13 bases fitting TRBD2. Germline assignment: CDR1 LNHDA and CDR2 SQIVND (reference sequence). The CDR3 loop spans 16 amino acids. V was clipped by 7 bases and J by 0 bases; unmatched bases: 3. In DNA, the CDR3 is TGTGCCAGTAAACGGACTAGCGGGAGCTCCTACAATGAGCAGTTCTTC. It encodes CASKRTSGSSYNEQFF.

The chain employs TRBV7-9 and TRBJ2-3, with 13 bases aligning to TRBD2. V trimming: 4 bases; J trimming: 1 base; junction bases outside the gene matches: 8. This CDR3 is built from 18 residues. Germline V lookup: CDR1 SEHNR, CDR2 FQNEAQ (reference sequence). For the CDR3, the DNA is TGTGCCAGCAGCTCCGGACTAGCGGGGGCTCCTGGCACAGATACGCAGTATTTT. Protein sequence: CASSSGLAGAPGTDTQYF.

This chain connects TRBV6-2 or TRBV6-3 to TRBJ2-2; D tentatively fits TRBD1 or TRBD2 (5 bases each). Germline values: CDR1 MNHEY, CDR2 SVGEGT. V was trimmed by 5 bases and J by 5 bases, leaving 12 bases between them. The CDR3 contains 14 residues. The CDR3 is CASSRLGETGELFF. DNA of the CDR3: TGTGCCAGCAGTAGGTTGGGGGAGACCGGGGAGCTGTTTTTT.

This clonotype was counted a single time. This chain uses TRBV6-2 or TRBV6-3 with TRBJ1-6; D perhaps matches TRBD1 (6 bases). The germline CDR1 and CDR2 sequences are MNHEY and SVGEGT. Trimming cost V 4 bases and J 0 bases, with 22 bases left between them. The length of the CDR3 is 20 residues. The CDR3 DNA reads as TGTGCCAGCAGTTCCCCCAACATCACAGGGACGAGCTCCTATAATTCACCCCTCCACTTT. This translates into CASSSPNITGTSSYNSPLHF.

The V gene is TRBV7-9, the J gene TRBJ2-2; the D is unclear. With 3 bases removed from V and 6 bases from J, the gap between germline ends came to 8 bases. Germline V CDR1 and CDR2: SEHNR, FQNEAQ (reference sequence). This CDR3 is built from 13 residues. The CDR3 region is CASSFAGSGELFF. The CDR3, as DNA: TGTGCCAGCAGCTTCGCTGGCTCCGGGGAGCTGTTTTTT.

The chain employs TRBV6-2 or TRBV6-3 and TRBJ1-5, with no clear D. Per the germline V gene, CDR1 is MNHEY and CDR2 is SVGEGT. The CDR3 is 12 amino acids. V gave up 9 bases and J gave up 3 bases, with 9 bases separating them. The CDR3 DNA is TGTGCCAGTGCTGACCCCAATCAGCCCCAGCATTTT. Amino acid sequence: CASADPNQPQHF.

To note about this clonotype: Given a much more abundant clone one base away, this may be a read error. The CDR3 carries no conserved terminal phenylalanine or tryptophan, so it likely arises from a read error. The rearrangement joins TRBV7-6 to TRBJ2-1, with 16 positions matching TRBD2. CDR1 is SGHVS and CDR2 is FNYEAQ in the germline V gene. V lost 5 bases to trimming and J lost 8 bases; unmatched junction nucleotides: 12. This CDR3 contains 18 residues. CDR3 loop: CASSPGLAGGPRIYEQFY. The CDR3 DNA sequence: TGTGCCAGCAGCCCGGGACTAGCGGGGGGGCCGCGGATCTATGAGCAGTTCTAC.

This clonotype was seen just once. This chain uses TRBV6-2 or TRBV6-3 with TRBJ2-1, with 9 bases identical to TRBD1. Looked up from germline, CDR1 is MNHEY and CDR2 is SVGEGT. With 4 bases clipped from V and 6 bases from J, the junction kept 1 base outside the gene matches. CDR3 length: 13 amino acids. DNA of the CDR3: TGTGCCAGCAGTTGGGGACAGGGCAATGAGCAGTTCTTC. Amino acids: CASSWGQGNEQFF.